This is a list of T cell receptor beta chains from one sample in a study of technical replicates of blood from a handful of donors. The table came from immunoSEQ multiplex PCR; TCRdb's copy has only in-frame clones and leaves some out. Seen here are tens of thousands of clones, 93% observed once, and the top ten hold 0.2% to 0.25%. The specimen was T cells isolated from PBMCs. The receptors come from a human donor in good health. The conserved cysteine and the conserved F or W are not part of the CDR3 here. Fields, in order: clone size, V gene, J gene, CDR3 protein. Part of the rows lack a size; the others show once, few, many or a class for expanded clones.

>NA|TRBV4-1|TRBJ2-2
ASSHLSEGGGELF
>NA|TRBV6-5|TRBJ1-2
ASSYSTLGYGYT
>NA|TRBV5-8|TRBJ1-2
ASSPDLSRLNYGYT
>NA|TRBV7-9|TRBJ2-1
ASSSDRDWEQF
>NA|TRBV2|TRBJ1-2
ASSPFWGDVNYGYT
>NA|TRBV7-2|TRBJ1-5
ASSLWDIQNPQH
>NA|TRBV6-5|TRBJ1-2
ASSLQGASDGYT
>NA|TRBV5-1|TRBJ1-2
ASSLGLQGYGYT
>NA|TRBV6-1|TRBJ2-7
ASSDRGTYEQY
>NA|TRBV11-2|TRBJ2-6
ASRRPGHEPSGANVLT
>NA|TRBV5-1|TRBJ2-5
ASSPQIPYRGDQETQY
>NA|TRBV28|TRBJ2-7
ASSLATTGRHEQY
>NA|TRBV11-3|TRBJ1-1
ASSPKNTGVMNTEAF
>NA|TRBV2|TRBJ1-1
ASDRTEYMNTEAF
>NA|TRBV2|TRBJ1-3
ASSERGSGNTIY
>few|TRBV19|TRBJ2-2
ASSIAQTLAAVYGELF
>NA|TRBV2|TRBJ1-2
ASSVGPGWDYGYT
>NA|TRBV6-1|TRBJ1-5
ASRSDSYQPQH
>NA|TRBV4-1|TRBJ2-5
ASSQGRGGRETQY
>NA|TRBV25-1|TRBJ1-1
ASSAPGFEAF
>NA|TRBV7-6|TRBJ2-1
ASSLQTGGLGDEQF
>NA|TRBV10-1|TRBJ1-4
ASNERAEQATNEKLF
>NA|TRBV11-3|TRBJ1-4
ASSLDPRWVTGQGREKLF
>NA|TRBV12-2|TRBJ2-1
ASRLLLPRVYNEQF
>NA|TRBV29-1|TRBJ2-7
SVQGAGGGYEQY
>NA|TRBV4-1|TRBJ2-5
ASSSQGGETQY
>NA|TRBV28|TRBJ1-1
ASSLGTGVAF
>NA|TRBV18|TRBJ2-7
ASSPVRSGFQGASYEQY
>NA|TRBV30|TRBJ1-2
AWSVGRLGYGYT
>NA|TRBV30|TRBJ1-2
ACLGGKDGYT
>NA|TRBV9|TRBJ1-1
ASSVGQFTEAF
>NA|TRBV28|TRBJ2-1
ASSQDEQF
>NA|TRBV27|TRBJ2-7
ASRSLGGGYEQY
>NA|TRBV5-1|TRBJ2-1
ASRGQGGEWDEQF
>NA|TRBV5-1|TRBJ2-3
ASSPSSGGASDTQY
>once|TRBV4-1|TRBJ2-1
ASSGDGSGEQF
>NA|TRBV19|TRBJ1-5
ASSQGIQPQH
>NA|TRBV25-1|TRBJ2-5
ASTPGKSETQY
>NA|TRBV27|TRBJ1-2
ASSLNRANYGYT
>NA|TRBV6-1|TRBJ1-1
ASRDRQATLAEAF
>NA|TRBV28|TRBJ2-3
ASTPDRDTQY
>NA|TRBV6-1|TRBJ2-3
ASSSSGGTDTQY
>once|TRBV6-5|TRBJ2-5
ASSLSLAGGEETQY
>NA|TRBV5-6|TRBJ2-7
ASSLVQSPYEQY
>NA|TRBV4-2|TRBJ2-1
ASSQDIQGTFYNEQF
>NA|TRBV11-3|TRBJ1-1
ASSRNAGGEAF
>NA|TRBV21-1|TRBJ1-5
ASPDRGPYQPQH
>once|TRBV10-3|TRBJ2-7
AISAPGHYEQY
>NA|TRBV15|TRBJ1-4
ATSRDNPTGNEKLF
>NA|TRBV14|TRBJ2-7
ASSPGHGRYEQY
>NA|TRBV5-1|TRBJ2-2
ASSLFLNTGELF
>NA|TRBV19|TRBJ2-7
ASSMRNYEQY
>NA|TRBV2|TRBJ2-5
ASSRTGGKETQY